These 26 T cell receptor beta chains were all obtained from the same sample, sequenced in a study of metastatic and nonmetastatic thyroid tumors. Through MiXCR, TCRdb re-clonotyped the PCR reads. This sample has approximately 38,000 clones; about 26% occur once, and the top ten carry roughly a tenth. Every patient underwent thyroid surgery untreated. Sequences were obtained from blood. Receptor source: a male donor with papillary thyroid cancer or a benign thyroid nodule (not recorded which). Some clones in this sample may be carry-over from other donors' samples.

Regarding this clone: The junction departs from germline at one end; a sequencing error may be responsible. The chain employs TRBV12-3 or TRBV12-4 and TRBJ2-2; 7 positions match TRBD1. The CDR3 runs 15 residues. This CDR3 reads CSSSPGTANTGELFF. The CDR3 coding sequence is TGTTCCAGCAGCCCCGGGACAGCCAACACCGGGGAGCTGTTTTTT.

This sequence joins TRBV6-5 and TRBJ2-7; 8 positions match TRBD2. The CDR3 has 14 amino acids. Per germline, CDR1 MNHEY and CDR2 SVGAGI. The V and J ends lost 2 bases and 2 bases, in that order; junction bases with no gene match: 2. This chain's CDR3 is CASSYTSGAYEQYF. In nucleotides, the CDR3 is TGTGCCAGCAGTTACACTAGCGGAGCCTACGAGCAGTACTTC.

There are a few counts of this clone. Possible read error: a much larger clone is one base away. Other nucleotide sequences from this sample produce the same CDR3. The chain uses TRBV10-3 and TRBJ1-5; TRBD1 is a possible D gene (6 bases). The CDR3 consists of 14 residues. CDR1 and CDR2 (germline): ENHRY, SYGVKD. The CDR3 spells CAISPTAGDQPQHF. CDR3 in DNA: TGCGCCATCAGCCCCACGGCAGGGGATCAGCCCCAGCATTTT.

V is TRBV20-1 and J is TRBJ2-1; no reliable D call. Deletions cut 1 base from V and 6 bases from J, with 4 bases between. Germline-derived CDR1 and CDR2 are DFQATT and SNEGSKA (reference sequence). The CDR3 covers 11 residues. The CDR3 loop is CSARGANEQFF. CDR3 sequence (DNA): TGCAGTGCTAGAGGGGCCAATGAGCAGTTCTTC.

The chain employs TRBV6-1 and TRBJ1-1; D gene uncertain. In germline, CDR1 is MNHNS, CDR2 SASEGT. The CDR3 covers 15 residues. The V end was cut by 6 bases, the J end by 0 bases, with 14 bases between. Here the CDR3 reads CASSLSGIMNTEAFF. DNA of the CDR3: TGTGCCAGCAGCCTCTCGGGGATTATGAACACTGAAGCTTTCTTT.

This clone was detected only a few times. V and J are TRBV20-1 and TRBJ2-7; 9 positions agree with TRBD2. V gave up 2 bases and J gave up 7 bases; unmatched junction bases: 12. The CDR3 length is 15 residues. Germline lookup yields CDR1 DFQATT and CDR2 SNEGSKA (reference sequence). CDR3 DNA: TGCAGTGCTAGACGACCGGGACTAGCCTTTACAGAGCAGTACTTC. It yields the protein CSARRPGLAFTEQYF.

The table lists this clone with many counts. The CDR3 bases are TGTGCCAGCACCTCGGCAGGGAACCACTATGGCTACACCTTC. Amino acids: CASTSAGNHYGYTF. This chain connects TRBV14 to TRBJ1-2; tentatively, D is TRBD1 (5 bases). Trimming removed 7 bases at V and 3 bases at J, with 15 bases between. This CDR3 is 14 amino acids long. Germline V gene lookup returns CDR1 SGHDN and CDR2 FVKESK.

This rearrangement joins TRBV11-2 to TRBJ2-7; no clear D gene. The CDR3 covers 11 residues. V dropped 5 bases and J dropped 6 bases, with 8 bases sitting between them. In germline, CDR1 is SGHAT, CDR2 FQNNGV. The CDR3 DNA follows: TGTGCCAGCAGCGCAACGAGCGAGCAGTACTTC. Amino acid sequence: CASSATSEQYF. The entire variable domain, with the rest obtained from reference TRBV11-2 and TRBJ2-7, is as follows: EAGVAQSPRYKIIEKRQSVAFWCNPISGHATLYWYQQILGQGPKLLIQFQNNGVVDDSQLPKDRFSAERLKGVDSTLKIQPAKLEDSAVYLCASSATSEQYFGPGTRLTVT.

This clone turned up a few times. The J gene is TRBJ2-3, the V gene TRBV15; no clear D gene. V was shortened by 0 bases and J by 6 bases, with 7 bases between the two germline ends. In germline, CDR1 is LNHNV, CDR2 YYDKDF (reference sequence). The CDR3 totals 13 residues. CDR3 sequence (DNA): TGTGCCACCAGCAGAGATTCGATCGATACGCAGTATTTT. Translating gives CATSRDSIDTQYF.

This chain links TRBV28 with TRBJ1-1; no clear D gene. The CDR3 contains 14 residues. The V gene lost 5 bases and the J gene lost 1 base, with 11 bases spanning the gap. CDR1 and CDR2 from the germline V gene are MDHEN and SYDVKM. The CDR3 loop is CASSDIGRNTEAFF. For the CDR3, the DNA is TGTGCCAGCAGTGACATAGGGCGGAACACTGAAGCTTTCTTT. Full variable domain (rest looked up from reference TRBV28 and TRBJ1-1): DVKVTQSSRYLVKRTGEKVFLECVQDMDHENMFWYRQDPGLGLRLIYFSYDVKMKEKGDIPEGYSVSREKKERFSLILESASTNQTSMYLCASSDIGRNTEAFFGQGTRLTVV.

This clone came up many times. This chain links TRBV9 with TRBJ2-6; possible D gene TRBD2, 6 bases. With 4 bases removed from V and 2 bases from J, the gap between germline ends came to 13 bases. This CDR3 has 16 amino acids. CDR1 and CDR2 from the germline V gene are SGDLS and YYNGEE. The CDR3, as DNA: TGTGCCAGCAGCCCTACTGGGGGGACTGGGGCCAACGTCCTGACTTTC. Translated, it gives CASSPTGGTGANVLTF.

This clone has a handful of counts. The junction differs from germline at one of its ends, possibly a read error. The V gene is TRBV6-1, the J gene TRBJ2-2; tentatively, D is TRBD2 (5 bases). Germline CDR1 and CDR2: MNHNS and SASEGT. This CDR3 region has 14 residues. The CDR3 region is CASSVEGSTVELFF. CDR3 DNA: TGTGCCAGCAGTGTAGAGGGCTCTACCGTGGAGCTGTTTTTT.

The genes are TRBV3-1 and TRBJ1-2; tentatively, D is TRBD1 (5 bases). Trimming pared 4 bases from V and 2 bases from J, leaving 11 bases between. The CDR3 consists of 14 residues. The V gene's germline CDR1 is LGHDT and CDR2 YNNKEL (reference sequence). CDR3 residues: CASSPGQANYGYTF. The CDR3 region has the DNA TGTGCCAGCAGCCCAGGGCAGGCGAACTATGGCTACACCTTC.

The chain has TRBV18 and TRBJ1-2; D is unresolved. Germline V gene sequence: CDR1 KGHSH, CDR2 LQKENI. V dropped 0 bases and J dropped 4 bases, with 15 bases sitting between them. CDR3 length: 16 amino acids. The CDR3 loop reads CASSPPSAVGRYGYTF. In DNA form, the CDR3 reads TGTGCCAGCTCACCACCATCGGCAGTGGGTCGCTATGGCTACACCTTC.

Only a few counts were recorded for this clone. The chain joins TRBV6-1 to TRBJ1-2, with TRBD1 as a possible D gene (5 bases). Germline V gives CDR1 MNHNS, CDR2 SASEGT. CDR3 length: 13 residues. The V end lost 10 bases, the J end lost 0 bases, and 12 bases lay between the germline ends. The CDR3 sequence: CATRDLTNYGYTF. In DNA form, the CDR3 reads TGTGCCACCCGGGACTTAACTAACTATGGCTACACCTTC.

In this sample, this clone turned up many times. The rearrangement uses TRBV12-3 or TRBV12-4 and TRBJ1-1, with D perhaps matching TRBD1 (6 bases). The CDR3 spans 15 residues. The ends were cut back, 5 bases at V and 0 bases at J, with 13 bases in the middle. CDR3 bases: TGTGCCAGCAGTCCGTCAGGGGAGGTGAACACTGAAGCTTTCTTT. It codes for CASSPSGEVNTEAFF.

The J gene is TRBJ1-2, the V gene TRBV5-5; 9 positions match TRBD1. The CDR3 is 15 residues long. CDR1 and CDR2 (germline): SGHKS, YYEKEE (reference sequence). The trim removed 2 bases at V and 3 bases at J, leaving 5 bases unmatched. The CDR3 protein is CASSLRTGEDYGYTF. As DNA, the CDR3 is TGTGCCAGCAGCTTACGGACAGGGGAGGACTATGGCTACACCTTC.

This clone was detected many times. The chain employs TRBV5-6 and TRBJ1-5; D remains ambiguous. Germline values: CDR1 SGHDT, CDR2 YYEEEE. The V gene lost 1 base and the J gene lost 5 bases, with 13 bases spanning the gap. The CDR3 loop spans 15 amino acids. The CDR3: CASSLRLLGDQPQHF. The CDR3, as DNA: TGTGCCAGCAGCTTGAGATTATTGGGAGATCAGCCCCAGCATTTT.

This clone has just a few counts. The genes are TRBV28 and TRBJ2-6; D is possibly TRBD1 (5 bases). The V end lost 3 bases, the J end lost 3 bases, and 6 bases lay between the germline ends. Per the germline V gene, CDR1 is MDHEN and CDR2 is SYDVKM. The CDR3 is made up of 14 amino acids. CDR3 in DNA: TGTGCCAGCAGTTTCCAGGGTGGGGCCAACGTCCTGACTTTC. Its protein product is CASSFQGGANVLTF.

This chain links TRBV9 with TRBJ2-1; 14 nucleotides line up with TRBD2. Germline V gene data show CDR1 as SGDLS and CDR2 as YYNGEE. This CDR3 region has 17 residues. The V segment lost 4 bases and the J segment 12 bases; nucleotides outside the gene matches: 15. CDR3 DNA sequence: TGTGCCAGCAGCCCCACGGCGGGACTAGCGGGGGTTAAAGGGCAGTTCTTC. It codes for CASSPTAGLAGVKGQFF.

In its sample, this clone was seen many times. The CDR3 sequence: CASTSSGTSGETQYF. CDR3 DNA: TGTGCCAGCACCTCATCCGGGACTAGCGGGGAGACCCAGTACTTC. The chain links TRBV6-2 or TRBV6-3 to TRBJ2-5; 12 nucleotides match TRBD2. This CDR3 has 15 amino acids. Germline trimming cut 7 bases from V and 5 bases from J; bases unmatched to any gene: 8. Germline V gives CDR1 MNHEY, CDR2 SVGEGT.

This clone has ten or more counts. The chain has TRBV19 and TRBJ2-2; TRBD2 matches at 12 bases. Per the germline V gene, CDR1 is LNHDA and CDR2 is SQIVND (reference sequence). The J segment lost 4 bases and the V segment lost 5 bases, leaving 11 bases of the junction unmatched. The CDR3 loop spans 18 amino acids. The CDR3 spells CASSLNRRLAGATGELFF. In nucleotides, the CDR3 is TGTGCCAGTAGTCTTAACAGACGACTAGCGGGAGCCACCGGGGAGCTGTTTTTT.

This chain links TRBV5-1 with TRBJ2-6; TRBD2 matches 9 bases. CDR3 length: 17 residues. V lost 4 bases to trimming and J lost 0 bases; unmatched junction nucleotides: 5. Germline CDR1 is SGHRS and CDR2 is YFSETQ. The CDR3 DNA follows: TGCGCCAGCAGCGCCGGGACTAGCAGCTCTGGGGCCAACGTCCTGACTTTC. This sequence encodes CASSAGTSSSGANVLTF.

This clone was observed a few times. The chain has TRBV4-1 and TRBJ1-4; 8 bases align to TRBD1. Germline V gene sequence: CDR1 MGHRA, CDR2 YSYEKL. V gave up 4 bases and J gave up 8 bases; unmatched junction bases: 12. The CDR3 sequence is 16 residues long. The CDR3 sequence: CASSLTPGGAKEKLFF. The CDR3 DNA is TGCGCCAGCAGCCTAACTCCAGGGGGCGCGAAAGAAAAACTGTTTTTT.

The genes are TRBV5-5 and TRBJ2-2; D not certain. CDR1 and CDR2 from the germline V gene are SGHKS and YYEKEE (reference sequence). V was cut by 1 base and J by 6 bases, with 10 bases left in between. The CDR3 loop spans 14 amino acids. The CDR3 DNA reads TGTGCCAGCAGCTTGATAGTGACGTCCGGGGAGCTGTTTTTT. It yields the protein CASSLIVTSGELFF.

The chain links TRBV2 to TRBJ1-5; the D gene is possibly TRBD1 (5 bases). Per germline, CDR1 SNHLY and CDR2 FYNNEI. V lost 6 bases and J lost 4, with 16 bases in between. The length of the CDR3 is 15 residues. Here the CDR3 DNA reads TGTGCCAGCAGGGGGACCGACTTGGGGAATCAGCCCCAGCATTTT. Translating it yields CASRGTDLGNQPQHF.